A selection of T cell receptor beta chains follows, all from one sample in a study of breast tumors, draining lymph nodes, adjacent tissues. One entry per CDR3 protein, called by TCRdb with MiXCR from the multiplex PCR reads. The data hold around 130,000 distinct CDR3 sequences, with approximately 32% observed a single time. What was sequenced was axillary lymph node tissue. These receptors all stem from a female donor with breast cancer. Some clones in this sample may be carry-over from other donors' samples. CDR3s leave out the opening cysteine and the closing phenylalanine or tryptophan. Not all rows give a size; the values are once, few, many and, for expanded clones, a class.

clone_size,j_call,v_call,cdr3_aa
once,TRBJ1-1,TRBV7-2,ASSSSGTVNTEAF
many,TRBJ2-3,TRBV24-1,ATSDSGLQGTQY
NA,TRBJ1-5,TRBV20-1,SARVPGSNQPQH
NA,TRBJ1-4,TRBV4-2,ASSKRQGTLGGEKLF
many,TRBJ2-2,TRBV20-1,SASLTGELF
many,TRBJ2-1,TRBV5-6,ASSPFGLEQF
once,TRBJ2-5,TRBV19,ASSIKAGGTQETQY
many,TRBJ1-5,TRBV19,ASSIRENQPQH
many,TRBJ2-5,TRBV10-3,AISEDETQY
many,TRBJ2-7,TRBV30,AWSVRLAGGRGEQY
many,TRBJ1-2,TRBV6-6,ASRRETGYGYT
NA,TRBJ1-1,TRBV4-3,ASSQDSVGSQGAF
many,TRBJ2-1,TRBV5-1,ATQAGPGANYSYNEQF
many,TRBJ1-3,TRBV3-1,ASSRAGASGNTIY
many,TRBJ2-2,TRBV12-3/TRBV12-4,ASSFSRRTNTGELF
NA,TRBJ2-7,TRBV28,ASSPLAGVYEQY
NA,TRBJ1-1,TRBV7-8,ASGLEHGTVNTEAF
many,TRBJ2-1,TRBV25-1,ASSKDRGHYNEQF
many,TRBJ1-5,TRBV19,ASSHSGGGDQPQH
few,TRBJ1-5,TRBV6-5,ASSPTGTGNQPQH
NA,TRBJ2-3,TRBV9,ASSQGARGTDTQY
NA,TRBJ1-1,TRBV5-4,ASSLKTGGNTEAF
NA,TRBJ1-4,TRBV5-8,ARSLATGTGMKKLS